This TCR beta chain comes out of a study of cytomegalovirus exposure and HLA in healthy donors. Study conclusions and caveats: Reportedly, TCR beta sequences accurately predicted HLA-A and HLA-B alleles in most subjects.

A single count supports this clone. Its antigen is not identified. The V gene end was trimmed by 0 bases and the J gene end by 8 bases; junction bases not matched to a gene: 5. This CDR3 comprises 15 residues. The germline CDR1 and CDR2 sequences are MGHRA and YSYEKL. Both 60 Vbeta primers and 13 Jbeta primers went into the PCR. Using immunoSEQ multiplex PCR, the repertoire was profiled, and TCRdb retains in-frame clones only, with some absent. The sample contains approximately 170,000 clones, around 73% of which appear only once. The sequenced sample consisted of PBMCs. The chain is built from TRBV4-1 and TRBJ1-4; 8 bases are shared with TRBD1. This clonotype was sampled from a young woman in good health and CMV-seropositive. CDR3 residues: CASSQEDRVGEKLFF. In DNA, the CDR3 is TGCGCCAGCAGCCAAGAGGACAGGGTTGGAGAAAAACTGTTTTTT.